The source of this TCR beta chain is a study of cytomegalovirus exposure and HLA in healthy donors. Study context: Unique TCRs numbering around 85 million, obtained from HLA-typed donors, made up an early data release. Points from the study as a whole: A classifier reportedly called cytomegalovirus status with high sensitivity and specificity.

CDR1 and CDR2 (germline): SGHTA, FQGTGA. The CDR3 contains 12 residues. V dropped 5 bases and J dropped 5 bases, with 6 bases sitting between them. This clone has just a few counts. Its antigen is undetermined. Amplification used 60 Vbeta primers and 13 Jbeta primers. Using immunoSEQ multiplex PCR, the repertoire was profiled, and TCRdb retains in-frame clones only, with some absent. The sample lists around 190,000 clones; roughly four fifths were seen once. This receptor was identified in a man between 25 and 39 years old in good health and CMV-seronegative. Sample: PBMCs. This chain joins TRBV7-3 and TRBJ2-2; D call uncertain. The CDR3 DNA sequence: TGTGCCAGCAGCCCCAAAACCGGGGAGCTGTTTTTT. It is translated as CASSPKTGELFF.